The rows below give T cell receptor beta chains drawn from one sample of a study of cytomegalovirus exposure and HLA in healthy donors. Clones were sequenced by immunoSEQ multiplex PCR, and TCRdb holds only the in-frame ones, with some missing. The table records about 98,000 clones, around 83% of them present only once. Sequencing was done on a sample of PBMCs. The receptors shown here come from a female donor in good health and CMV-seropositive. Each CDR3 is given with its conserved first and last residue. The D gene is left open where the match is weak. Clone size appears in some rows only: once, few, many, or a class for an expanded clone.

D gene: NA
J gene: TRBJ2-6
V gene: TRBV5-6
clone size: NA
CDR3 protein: CASSLLAGDSSGANVLTF
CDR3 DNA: TGTGCCAGCAGCTTGCTAGCAGGAGATTCCTCTGGGGCCAACGTCCTGACTTTC

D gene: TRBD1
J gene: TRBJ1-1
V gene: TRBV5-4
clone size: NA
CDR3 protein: CASSLQGTGDTEAFF
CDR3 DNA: TGTGCCAGCAGCCTCCAGGGGACAGGGGATACTGAAGCTTTCTTT

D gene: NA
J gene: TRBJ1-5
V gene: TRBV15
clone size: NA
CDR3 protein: CATSRFSQPQHF
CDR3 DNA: TGTGCCACCAGCAGATTTAGCCAGCCCCAGCATTTT

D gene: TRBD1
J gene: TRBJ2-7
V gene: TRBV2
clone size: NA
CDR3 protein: CASRYRGEQYF
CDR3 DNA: TGTGCCAGCAGGTACAGGGGCGAGCAGTACTTC

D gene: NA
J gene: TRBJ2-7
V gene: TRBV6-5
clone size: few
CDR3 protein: CASGKTYEQYF
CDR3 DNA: TGTGCCAGCGGCAAAACCTACGAGCAGTACTTC

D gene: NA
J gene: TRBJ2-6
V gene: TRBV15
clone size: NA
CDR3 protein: CATSRDAGTGANVLTF
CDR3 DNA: TGTGCCACCAGCAGAGATGCAGGGACTGGGGCCAACGTCCTGACTTTC

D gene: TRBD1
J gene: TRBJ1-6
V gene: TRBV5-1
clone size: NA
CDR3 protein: CASSPGQGRHSPLHF
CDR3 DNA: TGCGCCAGCAGCCCAGGACAGGGGAGGCATTCACCCCTCCACTTT

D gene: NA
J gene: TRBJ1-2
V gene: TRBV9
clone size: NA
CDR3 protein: CASGQSNYGYTF
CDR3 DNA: TGTGCCAGCGGGCAGTCTAACTATGGCTACACCTTC

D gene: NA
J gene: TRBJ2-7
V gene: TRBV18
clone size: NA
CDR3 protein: CASSSKQDSLGEQYF
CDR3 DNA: TGTGCCAGCTCATCCAAACAGGATTCTTTAGGCGAGCAGTACTTC

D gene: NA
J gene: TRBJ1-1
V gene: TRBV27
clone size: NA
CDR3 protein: CASARRGGAALNTEAFF
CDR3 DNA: TGTGCCAGCGCACGAAGGGGGGGGGCGGCCTTGAACACTGAAGCTTTCTTT

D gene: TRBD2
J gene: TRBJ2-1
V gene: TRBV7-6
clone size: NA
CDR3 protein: CASSPQFSGSSYNEQFF
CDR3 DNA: TGTGCCAGCAGTCCCCAGTTTAGCGGGAGTTCCTACAATGAGCAGTTCTTC

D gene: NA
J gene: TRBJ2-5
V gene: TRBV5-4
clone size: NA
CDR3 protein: CASSLGVDTQETQYF
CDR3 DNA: TGTGCCAGCAGCTTGGGAGTCGACACCCAAGAGACCCAGTACTTC

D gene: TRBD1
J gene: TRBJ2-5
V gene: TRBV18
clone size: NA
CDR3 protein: CASSPGQGIETQYF
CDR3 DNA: TGTGCCAGCTCGCCGGGACAGGGGATAGAGACCCAGTACTTC

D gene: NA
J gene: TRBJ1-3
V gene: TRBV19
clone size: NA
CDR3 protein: CATTGGGNTIYF
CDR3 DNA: TGTGCCACCACAGGCGGTGGAAACACCATATATTTT

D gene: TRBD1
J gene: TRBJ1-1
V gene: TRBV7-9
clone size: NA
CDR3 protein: CSSSRGMDRTGTEAFF
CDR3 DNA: TGTTCCAGCAGCCGAGGAATGGACAGGACGGGCACTGAAGCTTTCTTT

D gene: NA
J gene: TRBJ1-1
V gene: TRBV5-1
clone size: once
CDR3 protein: CASSLGTREDAAFF
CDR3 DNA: TGCGCCAGCAGCTTGGGCACAAGGGAGGACGCAGCTTTCTTT

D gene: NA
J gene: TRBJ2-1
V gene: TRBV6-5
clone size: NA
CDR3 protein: CASSLGVVHNEQFF
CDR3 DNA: TGTGCCAGCAGCCTGGGAGTTGTGCACAATGAGCAGTTCTTC

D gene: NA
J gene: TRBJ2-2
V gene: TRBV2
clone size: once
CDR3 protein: CASSSVGELFF
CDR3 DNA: TGTGCCAGCTCTAGCGTCGGGGAGCTGTTTTTT

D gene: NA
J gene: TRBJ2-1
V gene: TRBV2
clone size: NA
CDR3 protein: CASRKTRGNEQFF
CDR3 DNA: TGTGCCAGCAGGAAGACTAGGGGTAATGAGCAGTTCTTC

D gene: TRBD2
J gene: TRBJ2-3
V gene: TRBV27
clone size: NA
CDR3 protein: CASSSPRTSGRADTQYF
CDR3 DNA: TGTGCCAGCAGTTCTCCTAGGACTAGCGGGAGAGCAGATACGCAGTATTTT

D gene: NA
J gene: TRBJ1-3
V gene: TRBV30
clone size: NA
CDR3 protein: CAFTGSFSGNTIYF
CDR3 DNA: TGTGCCTTCACCGGGTCTTTCTCTGGAAACACCATATATTTT

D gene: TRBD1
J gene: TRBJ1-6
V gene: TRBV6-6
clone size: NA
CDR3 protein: CASSQPRTGEGSPLHF
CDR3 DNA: TGTGCCAGCAGTCAGCCGCGGACAGGGGAGGGTTCACCCCTCCACTTT